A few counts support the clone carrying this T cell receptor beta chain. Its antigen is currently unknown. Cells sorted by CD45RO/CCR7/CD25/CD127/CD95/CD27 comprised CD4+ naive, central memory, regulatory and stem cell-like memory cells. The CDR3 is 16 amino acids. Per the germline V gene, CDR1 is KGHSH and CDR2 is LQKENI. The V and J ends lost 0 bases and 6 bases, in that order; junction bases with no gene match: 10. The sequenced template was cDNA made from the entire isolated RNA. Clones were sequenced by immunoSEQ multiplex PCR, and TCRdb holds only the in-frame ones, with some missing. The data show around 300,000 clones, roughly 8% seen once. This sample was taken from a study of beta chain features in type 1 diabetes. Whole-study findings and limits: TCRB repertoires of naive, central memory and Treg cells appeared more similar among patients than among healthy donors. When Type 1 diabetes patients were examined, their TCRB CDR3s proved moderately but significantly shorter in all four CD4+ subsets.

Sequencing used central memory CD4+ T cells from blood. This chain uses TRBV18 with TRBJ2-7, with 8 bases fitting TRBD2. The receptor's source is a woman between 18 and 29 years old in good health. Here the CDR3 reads CASSPPSGSVGTEQYF. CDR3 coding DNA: TGTGCCAGCTCACCACCGAGCGGGAGTGTCGGGACCGAGCAGTACTTC.